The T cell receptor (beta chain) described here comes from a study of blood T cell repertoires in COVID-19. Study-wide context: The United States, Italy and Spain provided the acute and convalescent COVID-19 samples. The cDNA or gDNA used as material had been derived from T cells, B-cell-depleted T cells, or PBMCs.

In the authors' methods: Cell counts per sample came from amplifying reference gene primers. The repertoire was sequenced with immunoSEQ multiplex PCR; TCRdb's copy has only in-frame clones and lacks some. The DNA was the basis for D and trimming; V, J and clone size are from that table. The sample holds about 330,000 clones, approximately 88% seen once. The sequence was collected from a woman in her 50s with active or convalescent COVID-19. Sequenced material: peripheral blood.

CDR3 amino acids: CASSQGAGATYEQYF. The DNA of the CDR3 is TGTGCCAGCAGCCAGGGGGCAGGTGCTACCTACGAGCAGTACTTC. The rearrangement links TRBV7-6 to TRBJ2-7; 8 bases match TRBD1. Germline loops: CDR1 SGHVS, CDR2 FNYEAQ. The junction had 8 bases not matched to a gene; V was cut back by 5 bases and J by 2 bases. This CDR3 region has 15 residues.